One and the same sample provided the 18 T cell receptor beta chains below, sequenced in a study of blood T cell repertoires in COVID-19. The table came from immunoSEQ multiplex PCR; TCRdb's copy has only in-frame clones and leaves some out. The table has a few hundred thousand clones, around nine tenths seen once. The sample taken for sequencing was peripheral blood. These receptors were taken from a woman in her 30s with COVID-19, enrolled during active disease.

V is TRBV2 and J is TRBJ1-2; TRBD1 might be the D (5 bases). The germline gives CDR1 SNHLY, CDR2 FYNNEI. V was cut by 5 bases and J by 7 bases, with 17 bases left in between. The CDR3 extends over 14 amino acids. CDR3 sequence (DNA): TGTGCCAGCAGTTTGTCAACAGGTTCCCGTGGCTACACCTTC. Its protein product is CASSLSTGSRGYTF. The entire variable domain, with the rest obtained from reference TRBV2 and TRBJ1-2, is as follows: EPEVTQTPSHQVTQMGQEVILRCVPISNHLYFYWYRQILGQKVEFLVSFYNNEISEKSEIFDDQFSVERPDGSNFTLKIRSTKLEDSAMYFCASSLSTGSRGYTFGSGTRLTVV.

The chain employs TRBV7-2 and TRBJ2-2, with D unresolved. This CDR3 has 15 residues. Germline V CDR1 and CDR2: SGHTA, FQGNSA. Trimming left V 1 base short and J 2 bases short, with 8 bases between. The DNA for the CDR3 is TGTGCCAGCAGCTTAGTGGTAGTTAACACCGGGGAGCTGTTTTTT. As protein: CASSLVVVNTGELFF.

The V call is TRBV6-1, the J call TRBJ2-5, with a possible D match to TRBD2 (7 bases). With 2 bases removed from V and 0 bases from J, the gap between germline ends came to 13 bases. The CDR3 runs to 16 residues. Germline CDR1 reads MNHNS; CDR2 reads SASEGT. This CDR3 is CASSERGGGHQETQYF. Written as DNA, the CDR3 is TGTGCCAGCAGTGAAAGAGGCGGGGGCCACCAAGAGACCCAGTACTTC.

This chain links TRBV25-1 with TRBJ2-5, with 7 bases fitting TRBD1. The CDR3 has 16 amino acids. Germline CDR1 reads MGHDK; CDR2 reads SYGVNS. With 1 base clipped from V and 2 bases from J, the junction kept 7 bases outside the gene matches. CDR3 sequence reads: CASSESPGQDQETQYF. CDR3 sequence (DNA): TGTGCCAGCAGTGAATCGCCTGGACAGGATCAAGAGACCCAGTACTTC.

V is TRBV15 and J is TRBJ2-3; weak D call: TRBD2 (6 bases). In germline, CDR1 is LNHNV, CDR2 YYDKDF (reference sequence). The CDR3 runs 17 residues. V was clipped by 3 bases and J by 5 bases, with 21 bases between them. The chain's CDR3 is CATSRAYRDSSEDTQYF. For the CDR3, the DNA is TGTGCCACCAGCAGGGCTTATCGGGACTCCTCGGAAGATACGCAGTATTTT.

This clone is a singleton in its sample. The chain employs TRBV29-1 and TRBJ2-3; 14 bases fit TRBD2. CDR3 length equals 12 residues. The germline CDR1 and CDR2 sequences are SQVTM and ANQGSEA. CDR3 nucleotides: TGCAGTGGGACTAGCGGGGGTTATACGCAGTATTTT. Its protein product is CSGTSGGYTQYF.

This clone was seen only a few times. The junction does not match germline at one end; this may be a read error. The genes are TRBV7-2 and TRBJ1-6; D gene uncertain. Germline assignment: CDR1 SGHTA and CDR2 FQGNSA. This CDR3 is built from 13 residues. This chain's CDR3 is CASSLPSNPPLHF. The CDR3 nucleotides are TGTGCCAGCAGCCTTCCCTCTAATCCACCCCTCCACTTT.

This clone was recorded only once. The gene calls are TRBV6-5 and TRBJ1-1; D not resolved. Between the trimmed V and J ends, which lost 4 bases and 8 bases, there was a span of 14 bases. The germline gives CDR1 MNHEY, CDR2 SVGAGI. There are 13 residues in the CDR3. The CDR3 DNA follows: TGTGCCAGCAGTTCCTCGAGGGATGGGGAAGCTTTCTTT. It yields the protein CASSSSRDGEAFF.

The chain links TRBV7-2 to TRBJ1-4, with 8 bases matching TRBD1. V shed 8 bases and J 7 bases; nucleotides not matched to a gene: 6. CDR1 is SGHTA and CDR2 is FQGNSA in the germline V gene. The CDR3 is 13 residues long. The CDR3 DNA reads as TGTGCCAGCGGTTTTGACAGGGGTGAAAAACTGTTTTTT. Translation: CASGFDRGEKLFF.

The V and J genes are TRBV27 and TRBJ1-2, with 7 nucleotides matching TRBD1. Trimming at V came to 3 bases and at J to 2 bases, leaving 12 bases not matched to a gene. The germline CDR1 and CDR2 sequences are MNHEY and SMNVEV (reference sequence). The length of the CDR3 is 17 residues. The CDR3 region has the DNA TGTGCCAGCAGTTTCCGTCGTTGGAGGGGGCAGAACTATGGCTACACCTTC. As protein: CASSFRRWRGQNYGYTF.

Many counts were recorded for this clone. The chain combines TRBV6-2 or TRBV6-3 with TRBJ2-7; perhaps TRBD1 as D (5 bases). Germline CDR1 reads MNHEY; CDR2 reads SVGEGT. The length of the CDR3 is 16 residues. Deletions cut 0 bases from V and 0 bases from J, with 12 bases between. The CDR3 DNA sequence: TGTGCCAGCAGTTACTCGGGGCTAGACAGCTCCTACGAGCAGTACTTC. It specifies CASSYSGLDSSYEQYF.

The DNA for the CDR3 is TGTGCCAGCAGCCAAGGGTTTACGGGGGGATCGGGCAATCAGCCCCAGCATTTT. It specifies CASSQGFTGGSGNQPQHF. The genes are TRBV3-1 (or the pseudogene TRBV3-2) and TRBJ1-5, with D maybe TRBD1 (5 bases). Germline values: CDR1 LGHDT, CDR2 YNNKEL (reference sequence). The CDR3 consists of 18 residues. V was shortened by 1 base and J by 2 bases, with 18 bases between the two germline ends.

This clone showed up just a few times. V usage is TRBV5-6 and J usage is TRBJ1-5; 9 nucleotides match TRBD1. CDR1 is SGHDT and CDR2 is YYEEEE in the germline V gene. The CDR3 has 16 amino acids. V shed 0 bases and J 2 bases; nucleotides not matched to a gene: 3. The CDR3 loop reads CASSLAGQGRNQPQHF. CDR3 nucleotides: TGTGCCAGCAGCTTGGCGGGACAGGGCCGCAATCAGCCCCAGCATTTT.

The CDR3 is CASRADRGGYTF. CDR3 nucleotides: TGTGCCAGCAGGGCTGACAGGGGCGGCTACACCTTC. The V gene is TRBV2, the J gene TRBJ1-2; the match to TRBD1 covers 8 bases. CDR3 length equals 12 residues. Germline CDR1 and CDR2: SNHLY and FYNNEI. Losses at the gene ends were 6 bases for V and 8 bases for J; bases not matched to a gene: 5.

V usage is TRBV11-2 and J usage is TRBJ2-2; TRBD2 aligns across 8 bases. The germline CDR1 and CDR2 sequences are SGHAT and FQNNGV. Losses at the gene ends were 5 bases for V and 9 bases for J; bases not matched to a gene: 17. The CDR3 has 17 amino acids. CDR3 loop: CASSPGAGGTTVRELFF. CDR3 DNA: TGTGCCAGCAGCCCGGGTGCGGGGGGCACCACCGTCCGGGAGCTGTTTTTT.

This chain uses TRBV30 with TRBJ1-2, with TRBD1 matching 9 bases. Trimming took 3 bases from V and 5 from J; bases not matched to a gene: 10. CDR1 and CDR2 (germline): GTSNPN, SVGIG (reference sequence). The CDR3 runs to 15 residues. For the CDR3, the DNA is TGTGCCTGGAGCCACGACAGGGGGGACCAATATGGCTACACCTTC. This encodes CAWSHDRGDQYGYTF.

The V gene is TRBV27, the J gene TRBJ1-6, with 8 nucleotides matching TRBD1. V lost 5 bases and J lost 9; bases outside the gene matches: 9. Germline loops: CDR1 MNHEY, CDR2 SMNVEV (reference sequence). The CDR3 has 15 residues. CDR3 sequence (DNA): TGTGCCAGCAGTCCCGGGACAGGTTGGGGTTCACCCCTCCACTTT. Translating it yields CASSPGTGWGSPLHF.

The chain has TRBV3-1 (or the pseudogene TRBV3-2) and TRBJ1-4; 7 nucleotides line up with TRBD1. CDR3 length equals 15 residues. From germline, CDR1 is LGHDT and CDR2 YNNKEL (reference sequence). V trimming: 3 bases; J trimming: 6 bases; junction bases outside the gene matches: 7. The CDR3 DNA is TGTGCCAGCAGCCATCCTTGGACAGGCCATGAAAAACTGTTTTTT. Translating gives CASSHPWTGHEKLFF.